This T cell receptor beta chain originates from a study of human T cells and chemical hapten exposure. Whole-study context: TCR yield per sample varied, mainly due to pooled library volumes.

Per the study methods: Counts of TCRs in each sample centred on a median of about 99,000 and extended from approximately 20,000 to 700,000. Using its own MiXCR run on the RACE reads, TCRdb lists one record per CDR3 protein. What appears here as the V and J calls and clone size reflects TCRdb's work, not the paper's. The repertoire consists of more than 90,000 distinct CDR3 sequences, with approximately 10% occurring once and the leading ten covering about 2%. About this clonotype itself: Its antigen remains unknown.

The CDR3 totals 13 residues. Trimming removed 4 bases at V and 0 bases at J, with 9 bases between. CDR1 and CDR2 from the germline V gene are GTSNPN and SVGIG (reference sequence). The time point: patch test 1, 2 weeks after DPC sensitization. Indicated treatment: therapeutic diphenylcyclopropenone sensitization with weekly scalp DPC. Sample donors consisted of patients with alopecia, aged 18 to 70 years, who were suitable for DPC. Study-level points and caveats: Counts of expanded TCRs (at PT1) showed a positive correlation with patch test score.

The V gene is TRBV30, the J gene TRBJ1-1; maybe TRBD1 (6 bases). The TCR was taken from a man between 40 and 49 years old with alopecia areata. Some clones in this sample may be carry-over from other donors' samples. The sequences come from whole blood, collected in connection with sensitization to the hapten diphenylcyclopropenone (DPC). The CDR3 nucleotides are TGTGCCTGGACCAGGGGCATGAACACTGAAGCTTTCTTT. This codes for CAWTRGMNTEAFF.